The 10 T cell receptor beta chains below were found in one sample sequenced in a study of T cell clonotyping in hematopoietic cell transplantation. Sequencing used immunoSEQ multiplex PCR; TCRdb keeps in-frame clones, though not all of them. The table has 6,800 or so clones, roughly 91% seen once. Time point here: recipient sample about 28 days before transplant, after cytoreduction. The sequences come from peripheral blood mononuclear cells, collected before stem cell transplant. Receptor source: a man between 60 and 75 years old with acute myeloid leukemia. Some clones in this sample may be carry-over from other donors' samples.

This rearrangement joins TRBV6-5 to TRBJ1-1, with 8 bases fitting TRBD1. With 4 bases clipped from V and 0 bases from J, the junction kept 4 bases outside the gene matches. The CDR3 sequence is 15 residues long. Germline CDR1 is MNHEY and CDR2 is SVGAGI. Written as DNA, the CDR3 is TGTGCCAGCAGTTGGCAGGGGGCCCTGAACACTGAAGCTTTCTTT. Its protein product is CASSWQGALNTEAFF.

The chain is built from TRBV27 and TRBJ2-7; 7 bases are shared with TRBD1. In germline, CDR1 is MNHEY, CDR2 SMNVEV (reference sequence). Trimming at V came to 7 bases and at J to 5 bases, leaving 5 bases not matched to a gene. There are 12 residues in the CDR3. CDR3 amino acids: CASKDRIHEQYF. The CDR3 nucleotides are TGTGCCAGCAAGGACAGGATCCACGAGCAGTACTTC.

The chain combines TRBV2 with TRBJ1-1; 9 positions match TRBD1. The CDR3 runs to 15 residues. Germline V gene data show CDR1 as SNHLY and CDR2 as FYNNEI. After removal of 9 bases from V and 4 bases from J, the junction contained 12 bases not matched to a gene. CDR3 sequence: CARTRTGVGGTEAFF. The CDR3 coding sequence is TGTGCCAGAACCCGGACAGGGGTGGGGGGCACTGAAGCTTTCTTT.

The J gene is TRBJ2-1, the V gene TRBV7-2, with 8 bases matching TRBD1. The CDR3 has 17 amino acids. The junction had 15 bases not matched to a gene; V was cut back by 5 bases and J by 6 bases. In germline, CDR1 is SGHTA, CDR2 FQGNSA. The CDR3 sequence is CASSLTDTRDRSNEQFF. CDR3 DNA: TGTGCCAGCAGCCTAACCGATACCCGGGACAGGAGCAATGAGCAGTTCTTC.

This clone was seen a handful of times. The V gene is TRBV6-1, the J gene TRBJ1-5; TRBD1 agrees at 9 bases. Germline V gene lookup returns CDR1 MNHNS and CDR2 SASEGT. V lost 5 bases, J lost 1 base, and 3 bases stayed unmatched. CDR3 size: 15 residues. The CDR3 loop reads CASSLTGGSNQPQHF. For the CDR3, the DNA is TGTGCCAGCAGTTTGACAGGGGGAAGCAATCAGCCCCAGCATTTT.

This sequence joins TRBV7-9 and TRBJ2-7, with D perhaps being TRBD1 or TRBD2 (5 bases each). V was trimmed by 3 bases and J by 5 bases, leaving 17 bases between them. The CDR3 runs 15 residues. Germline loops: CDR1 SEHNR, CDR2 FQNEAQ (reference sequence). CDR3 region: CASSFPVGLGDEQYF. The DNA for the CDR3 is TGTGCCAGCAGCTTCCCGGTCGGGTTGGGGGACGAGCAGTACTTC.

The chain employs TRBV25-1 and TRBJ2-7, with D hard to call. Deletions cut 1 base from V and 1 base from J, with 8 bases between. CDR1 is MGHDK and CDR2 is SYGVNS in the germline V gene. The length of the CDR3 is 14 residues. CDR3 loop: CASSESIRSYEQYF. The CDR3 DNA follows: TGTGCCAGCAGTGAATCTATCCGGTCCTACGAGCAGTACTTC.

This clone has just one count. The J gene is TRBJ1-4, the V gene TRBV30; D possibly corresponds to TRBD1 (5 bases). Germline V gives CDR1 GTSNPN, CDR2 SVGIG (reference sequence). CDR3 length: 15 amino acids. The ends were cut back, 3 bases at V and 5 bases at J, with 16 bases in the middle. In nucleotides, the CDR3 is TGTGCCTGGAGGGTTTTGGGGGGTCCCAATGAAAAACTGTTTTTT. Amino acid sequence: CAWRVLGGPNEKLFF.

This clone was seen a single time. This sequence joins TRBV6-5 and TRBJ1-1, with 9 bases matching TRBD1. The trim removed 5 bases at V and 5 bases at J, leaving 6 bases unmatched. Germline V CDR1 and CDR2: MNHEY, SVGAGI. There are 14 residues in the CDR3. CDR3 sequence (DNA): TGTGCCAGCAGTCGGACAGGGGTTGCGACTGAAGCTTTCTTT. Its translation: CASSRTGVATEAFF.

The V and J genes are TRBV4-1 and TRBJ2-7, with 8 bases matching TRBD1. This CDR3 comprises 15 residues. The V gene end was trimmed by 1 base and the J gene end by 3 bases; junction bases not matched to a gene: 5. Germline V gives CDR1 MGHRA, CDR2 YSYEKL. The DNA of the CDR3 is TGCGCCAGCAGCCAAGTCGGGACAGGAGTCTACGAGCAGTACTTC. Amino acids: CASSQVGTGVYEQYF.